The 3 T cell receptor beta chains listed next were all sequenced from one sample in a study of blood T cell repertoires in COVID-19. Generated by immunoSEQ multiplex PCR, the TCRdb table keeps only in-frame clones and is missing some. This table has about 260,000 clones, around 80% appearing once. The source material was peripheral blood. These receptors came from a man in his 60s with acute or convalescent COVID-19.

This chain links TRBV27 with TRBJ2-7; 9 nucleotides align to TRBD1. CDR3 length: 17 residues. Trimming at V came to 4 bases and at J to 3 bases, leaving 13 bases not matched to a gene. Germline V gene sequence: CDR1 MNHEY, CDR2 SMNVEV (reference sequence). CDR3 protein: CASSSTYRDRALYEQYF. Here the CDR3 DNA reads TGTGCCAGCAGTTCGACTTACCGGGACAGGGCCCTCTACGAGCAGTACTTC.

This chain connects TRBV29-1 to TRBJ2-2, with 8 bases that match TRBD1. V shed 5 bases, J shed 8 bases, and the junction held 7 bases outside the gene matches. Germline V gene data show CDR1 as SQVTM and CDR2 as ANQGSEA. The CDR3 runs to 13 residues. The chain's CDR3 is CSVRTQGAGELFF. In nucleotides, the CDR3 is TGCAGCGTTAGGACTCAGGGGGCGGGGGAGCTGTTTTTT.

This chain links TRBV6-6 with TRBJ1-3; the match to TRBD1 covers 7 bases. Germline V gene data show CDR1 as MNHNY and CDR2 as SVGAGI (reference sequence). The ends lost 8 bases at V and 0 bases at J; junction bases unmatched: 10. CDR3 size: 16 residues. The CDR3 protein is CASSKTGILSGNTIYF. The CDR3 DNA sequence: TGTGCCAGCTCGAAGACAGGGATTCTCTCTGGAAACACCATATATTTT.